A selection of T cell receptor beta chains follows, all from one sample in a study of blood T cell repertoires in COVID-19. Profiling relied on immunoSEQ multiplex PCR, and the TCRdb table lists in-frame clones only, not all of them. Of roughly 240,000 clones in the sample, about 91% were seen once. The sequencing input was PBMCs or T cells enriched from blood (not recorded which). These receptors were taken from a woman in her thirties or forties with acute COVID-19. Each CDR3 is given with its conserved first and last residue. The D gene is left open where the match is weak. The size of a clone is reported for some rows only, either as once, few or many, or as a class for expanded clones.

V gene	clone size	J gene	D gene	CDR3 protein	CDR3 DNA
TRBV4-3	NA	TRBJ1-4	TRBD1	CASSQRGTGDREKLFF	TGCGCCAGCAGCCAACGAGGGACAGGGGACAGGGAAAAACTGTTTTTT
TRBV27	NA	TRBJ2-1	TRBD2	CASSSPGLAGGWEQFF	TGTGCCAGCAGCTCCCCGGGACTAGCGGGAGGATGGGAGCAGTTCTTC
TRBV28	NA	TRBJ1-2	TRBD1	CASRGQGVGYGYTF	TGTGCCAGCAGGGGACAGGGCGTTGGCTATGGCTACACCTTC
TRBV4-3	NA	TRBJ2-7	TRBD2	CASSLTTSGVYEQYF	TGCGCCAGCAGCCTAACGACTAGCGGGGTTTACGAGCAGTACTTC
TRBV19	NA	TRBJ1-2	NA	CASTRGGNYGYTF	TGTGCCAGTACCCGGGGGGGTAACTATGGCTACACCTTC
TRBV7-9	NA	TRBJ1-5	TRBD1	CASSFDRGGQPQHF	TGTGCCAGCAGCTTCGACAGGGGAGGCCAGCCCCAGCATTTT
TRBV7-2	NA	TRBJ1-1	NA	CASSHDTLEAFF	TGTGCCAGCAGCCACGACACCCTTGAAGCTTTCTTT
TRBV10-1	NA	TRBJ2-3	NA	CASSAPSASPTASTDTQYF	TGCGCCAGCAGTGCACCTAGCGCCTCTCCAACCGCTAGCACAGATACGCAGTATTTT
TRBV19	NA	TRBJ1-5	NA	CASKQGWDQPQHF	TGTGCCAGTAAACAGGGTTGGGATCAGCCCCAGCATTTT
TRBV5-7	NA	TRBJ1-1	TRBD1	CASSKGTGGRDTEAFF	TGTGCCAGCAGCAAAGGAACAGGGGGGAGGGACACTGAAGCTTTCTTT
TRBV25-1	few	TRBJ1-3	NA	CASSGRAKNTIYF	TGTGCCAGCAGTGGCCGCGCGAAAAACACCATATATTTT
TRBV19	NA	TRBJ1-2	NA	CASKRGGLYGYTF	TGTGCCAGCAAGAGGGGGGGGCTTTATGGCTACACCTTC
TRBV7-8	NA	TRBJ1-5	TRBD1	CASSGRDSQNQPQHF	TGTGCCAGCAGCGGTAGGGACAGCCAGAATCAGCCCCAGCATTTT
TRBV5-4	NA	TRBJ1-2	NA	CASSLAQTGHGYTF	TGTGCCAGCAGCTTGGCGCAGACAGGCCATGGCTACACCTTC
TRBV30	once	TRBJ1-1	NA	CAWSVEAGEAFF	TGTGCCTGGAGTGTAGAGGCAGGGGAGGCTTTCTTT